The entry below describes one TCR beta chain. The antigen remains undetermined. This entry belongs to a study of shared clonotypes between healthy human individuals. The ends lost 4 bases at V and 6 bases at J; junction bases unmatched: 16. CDR3 length: 16 amino acids. CDR1 is SGDLS, CDR2 YYNGEE, per germline. Study findings and constraints: Clonotype sharing across a handful of donors was observed for about 4.8% of naive CD4 clonotypes. Sample collection involved blood only; tissue repertoires are likely different.

In the original processing: ImmunoSEQ junction-only sequences lacked quality scores, so their filtering differed. TCRdb's copy holds only in-frame clones and misses some; the assay was immunoSEQ multiplex PCR. V and J calls and clone size follow that table, whereas D and trimming were derived from the DNA. The sample contains approximately 2,000,000 clones, about 93% of which appear only once. Cells designated naive CD8 were CD45RO-negative and were positively selected for CCR7, with terminally differentiated effector memory CD45RA+ cells excluded. The source material was naive CD8+ T cells from PBMCs. The TCR sequence derives from a man younger than 35 in good health. Some clones in this sample may be carry-over from other donors' samples. V gene TRBV9 combines with J gene TRBJ2-7; TRBD1 aligns across 7 bases. The CDR3 region has the DNA TGTGCCAGCAGCTACGACAGGGATGGACCTTCGGTCGAGCAGTACTTC. This translates into CASSYDRDGPSVEQYF. The variable domain in full, with the rest retrieved from reference TRBV9 and TRBJ2-7, is DSGVTQTPKHLITATGQRVTLRCSPRSGDLSVYWYQQSLDQGLQFLIQYYNGEERAKGNILERFSAQQFPDLHSELNLSSLELGDSALYFCASSYDRDGPSVEQYFGPGTRLTVT.